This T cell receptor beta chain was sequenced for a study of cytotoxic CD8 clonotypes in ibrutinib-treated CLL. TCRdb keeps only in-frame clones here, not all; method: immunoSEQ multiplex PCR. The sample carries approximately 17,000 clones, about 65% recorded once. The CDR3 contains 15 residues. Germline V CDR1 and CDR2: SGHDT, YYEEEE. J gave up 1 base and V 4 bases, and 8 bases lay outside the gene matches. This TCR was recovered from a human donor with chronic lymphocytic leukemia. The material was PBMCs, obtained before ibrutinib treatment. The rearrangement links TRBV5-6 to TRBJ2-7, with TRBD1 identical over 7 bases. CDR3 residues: CASSLRDSLSYEQYF. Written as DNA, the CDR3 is TGTGCCAGCAGCCTCCGGGACAGCCTTTCCTACGAGCAGTACTTC.